One sample yielded the 24 T cell receptor beta chains listed below, sequenced in a study of blood T cell repertoires in COVID-19. The repertoire was sequenced with immunoSEQ multiplex PCR; TCRdb's copy has only in-frame clones and lacks some. The sample contains 150,000 to 200,000 clones, roughly nine tenths of which appear only once. Source material: peripheral blood. These receptors all come from a man younger than 30 who had recovered from COVID-19.

This chain connects TRBV21-1 to TRBJ2-1; the listed D gene, TRBD2, was not tested against the DNA. TRBV21-1 is a documented pseudogene. The CDR3 extends over 17 amino acids. The CDR3 nucleotides read TGTGCCAGCCTCTTAGCGGGAGGGCCTCTAACCTACAATGAGCAGTTCTTC. The encoded protein is CASLLAGGPLTYNEQFF.

This clone occurred once. This chain joins TRBV6-5 and TRBJ2-7; 12 bases align to TRBD2. Trimming at V came to 8 bases and at J to 5 bases, leaving 10 bases not matched to a gene. From germline, CDR1 is MNHEY and CDR2 SVGAGI. The CDR3 contains 15 residues. CDR3 protein: CASLGRLAGVDEQYF. The CDR3 coding sequence is TGTGCCAGCTTAGGGAGACTAGCGGGAGTAGACGAGCAGTACTTC.

This chain joins TRBV19 and TRBJ2-3; a weak D match, TRBD2 (6 bases). CDR1 is LNHDA, CDR2 SQIVND, per germline (reference sequence). The CDR3 totals 14 residues. Trimming removed 5 bases at V and 3 bases at J, with 12 bases between. DNA for the CDR3: TGTGCCAGTAGTCGCACCGGAGGGACAGATACGCAGTATTTT. This encodes CASSRTGGTDTQYF.

The chain is built from TRBV5-6 and TRBJ2-7, with D uncertain. From germline, CDR1 is SGHDT and CDR2 YYEEEE. Trimming left V 0 bases short and J 3 bases short, with 7 bases between. The CDR3 spans 13 residues. The CDR3 DNA is TGTGCCAGCAGCTTGGTGTCGGTCTACGAGCAGTACTTC. Its translation is CASSLVSVYEQYF.

The rearrangement joins TRBV2 to TRBJ2-5, with 14 bases aligning to TRBD2. Germline V gives CDR1 SNHLY, CDR2 FYNNEI. The CDR3 is 16 amino acids. The trim removed 7 bases at V and 2 bases at J, leaving 6 bases unmatched. As DNA, the CDR3 is TGTGCCAGCACCCTGGGGACTAGCGGGGGACAAGAGACCCAGTACTTC. This codes for CASTLGTSGGQETQYF.

The rearrangement joins TRBV18 to TRBJ1-5; weak D call: TRBD1 (6 bases). CDR1 and CDR2 (germline): KGHSH, LQKENI. The CDR3 totals 15 residues. V was cut by 4 bases and J by 3 bases, with 13 bases left in between. The chain's CDR3 is CASSQTTGTNQPQHF. CDR3 sequence (DNA): TGTGCCAGCTCACAGACTACAGGGACCAATCAGCCCCAGCATTTT.

This rearrangement joins TRBV9 to TRBJ2-3; D gene ambiguous. V was shortened by 0 bases and J by 5 bases, with 7 bases between the two germline ends. This CDR3 is 13 amino acids long. The germline gives CDR1 SGDLS, CDR2 YYNGEE. The CDR3 bases are TGTGCCAGCAGCGTAGCCCCGGGAGATACGCAGTATTTT. Translating it yields CASSVAPGDTQYF.

The table lists this clone with a count of one. The chain recombines TRBV6-5 with TRBJ1-4, with 9 bases fitting TRBD1. CDR1 and CDR2 (germline): MNHEY, SVGAGI. Germline trimming cut 5 bases from V and 10 bases from J; bases unmatched to any gene: 5. This CDR3 is built from 13 residues. The CDR3 protein is CASSRDRDGKLFF. CDR3 nucleotide sequence: TGTGCCAGCAGTCGGGACAGGGACGGAAAACTGTTTTTT.

The chain employs TRBV24-1 and TRBJ1-4, with D maybe TRBD1 (6 bases). Trimming pared 3 bases from V and 7 bases from J, leaving 17 bases between. The CDR3 is 16 amino acids. Germline lookup yields CDR1 KGHDR and CDR2 SFDVKD. The CDR3 sequence is CATSDQLTGRCEKLFF. The CDR3 DNA is TGTGCCACCAGTGATCAGCTCACAGGGAGATGTGAAAAACTGTTTTTT.

The CDR3 sequence: CASSPTGQGKDGYTF. DNA of the CDR3: TGTGCCAGCAGTCCCACCGGACAGGGGAAAGATGGCTACACCTTC. The gene calls are TRBV28 and TRBJ1-2; TRBD1 aligns across 9 bases. This CDR3 spans 15 amino acids. Unmatched junction bases numbered 10, after V lost 5 bases and J lost 6 bases. CDR1 MDHEN and CDR2 SYDVKM come from the germline V gene.

V is TRBV24-1 and J is TRBJ1-1; TRBD1 matches at 7 bases. V lost 3 bases and J lost 10; bases outside the gene matches: 4. This CDR3 has 12 residues. Looked up from germline, CDR1 is KGHDR and CDR2 is SFDVKD. CDR3: CATSDRTGLAFF. CDR3 coding DNA: TGTGCCACCAGTGATAGGACAGGTTTAGCTTTCTTT.

This chain links TRBV10-1 with TRBJ2-1, with 8 positions matching TRBD2. Germline V gene sequence: CDR1 WNHNN, CDR2 SYGVQD (reference sequence). Germline trimming cut 6 bases from V and 6 bases from J; bases unmatched to any gene: 4. The CDR3 runs 13 residues. CDR3 sequence reads: CASSRTSGNEQFF. CDR3 DNA sequence: TGCGCCAGCAGCAGAACTAGCGGCAATGAGCAGTTCTTC.

Written as DNA, the CDR3 is TGTGCCAGCAGTTTCGCTAGCGGGAGTTTCCAGTACTTC. Encoded protein: CASSFASGSFQYF. The chain carries TRBV12-3 or TRBV12-4 and TRBJ2-4; the match to TRBD2 covers 10 bases. The CDR3 has 13 residues. V shed 3 bases, J shed 13 bases, and the junction held 6 bases outside the gene matches.

The chain has TRBV7-2 and TRBJ2-7, with 9 nucleotides matching TRBD1. Looked up from germline, CDR1 is SGHTA and CDR2 is FQGNSA. With 5 bases clipped from V and 4 bases from J, the junction kept 6 bases outside the gene matches. CDR3 size: 14 residues. CDR3 in DNA: TGTGCCAGCAGCCTCGGACAGGGGAATTACGAGCAGTACTTC. Its translation: CASSLGQGNYEQYF.

V gene TRBV7-3 combines with J gene TRBJ2-1; no definite D call. V lost 1 base to trimming and J lost 6 bases, with 10 bases between them. This CDR3 contains 14 residues. The germline CDR1 and CDR2 sequences are SGHTA and FQGTGA. In DNA, the CDR3 is TGTGCCAGCAGCTTAATCTCACAGAGCAATGAGCAGTTCTTC. This encodes CASSLISQSNEQFF.

This clone was counted a single time. This chain uses TRBV25-1 with TRBJ1-4, with D perhaps matching TRBD1 (5 bases). Trimming stripped 3 bases from V and 8 bases from J, with 16 bases between. This CDR3 spans 15 amino acids. Per germline, CDR1 MGHDK and CDR2 SYGVNS. DNA of the CDR3: TGTGCCAGCAGTGATTTGTCGGCAGGGAAGGAAAAACTGTTTTTT. Protein product: CASSDLSAGKEKLFF.

The J gene is TRBJ2-2, the V gene TRBV5-1; D gene unclear. The V and J ends lost 5 bases and 1 base respectively, with 9 bases between them. The germline gives CDR1 SGHRS, CDR2 YFSETQ. The CDR3 consists of 14 residues. In DNA, the CDR3 is TGCGCCAGCAGAAAAACGGTGAACACCGGGGAGCTGTTTTTT. Translating gives CASRKTVNTGELFF.

The CDR3 coding sequence is TGTGCCAGCAGCCTTCTAGCGAACCACTACAATGAGCAGTTCTTC. Protein product: CASSLLANHYNEQFF. The chain carries TRBV9 and TRBJ2-1; a possible D gene is TRBD2 (6 bases). Per germline, CDR1 SGDLS and CDR2 YYNGEE. V was pared by 4 bases and J by 3 bases, with 14 bases between. The CDR3 sequence is 15 residues long.

V gene TRBV5-6 combines with J gene TRBJ2-5; no clear D gene. Germline V gene data show CDR1 as SGHDT and CDR2 as YYEEEE. The CDR3 length is 11 residues. The V end was cut by 0 bases, the J end by 7 bases, with 4 bases between. In DNA, the CDR3 is TGTGCCAGCAGCTTGGCGGGGACCCAGTACTTC. This sequence encodes CASSLAGTQYF.

This chain links TRBV7-2 with TRBJ1-1; maybe TRBD1 (6 bases). Trimming left V 5 bases short and J 6 bases short, with 10 bases between. Per the germline V gene, CDR1 is SGHTA and CDR2 is FQGNSA. The CDR3 is made up of 12 amino acids. CDR3 residues: CASSQNRAEAFF. Written as DNA, the CDR3 is TGTGCCAGCAGCCAAAACAGGGCTGAAGCTTTCTTT.

This rearrangement joins TRBV7-2 to TRBJ2-2, with D tentatively TRBD1 (5 bases). With 0 bases removed from V and 7 bases from J, the gap between germline ends came to 9 bases. Germline values: CDR1 SGHTA, CDR2 FQGNSA. CDR3 length: 14 residues. The CDR3, as DNA: TGTGCCAGCAGCTTAGCAGGGGTTGGCGGGGAGCTGTTTTTT. It specifies CASSLAGVGGELFF.

V gene TRBV28 combines with J gene TRBJ1-2; perhaps TRBD1 as D (6 bases). V lost 10 bases and J lost 8, with 20 bases in between. Germline-derived CDR1 and CDR2 are MDHEN and SYDVKM. CDR3 size: 13 residues. The DNA of the CDR3 is TGTGCCACTGGCCCCTCTCAGGGGCACGGCTACACCTTC. Its translation: CATGPSQGHGYTF.

The chain uses TRBV29-1 and TRBJ1-1, with D possibly TRBD1 on 5 matching bases. Germline V lookup: CDR1 SQVTM, CDR2 ANQGSEA. The CDR3 is 12 amino acids. Trimming cost V 7 bases and J 7 bases, with 16 bases left between them. CDR3 DNA: TGCAGCGGCACCCTCGGGACTGTTGAAGCTTTCTTT. It encodes CSGTLGTVEAFF.

This rearrangement joins TRBV18 to TRBJ2-2, with TRBD1 as a possible D gene (6 bases). The CDR3 has 17 residues. Per germline, CDR1 KGHSH and CDR2 LQKENI. V gave up 4 bases and J gave up 0 bases, with 15 bases separating them. CDR3 nucleotide sequence: TGTGCCAGCTCACGGGTTTCGACAGGCGCGAACACCGGGGAGCTGTTTTTT. Amino acids: CASSRVSTGANTGELFF.